This T cell receptor beta chain is from a study of blood T cell repertoires in COVID-19. Study-wide background: Material from acute and convalescent COVID-19 was sourced from the United States, Italy and Spain.

Per the original data handling: Researchers report that nucleated cell counts were estimated from reference gene primer amplification. Generated by immunoSEQ multiplex PCR, the TCRdb table keeps only in-frame clones and is missing some. V and J calls and clone size come straight from that table; D and trimming were deduced from the DNA. The sample has some 490,000 clones; approximately 83% are singletons. With 4 bases clipped from V and 7 bases from J, the junction kept 9 bases outside the gene matches. Germline loops: CDR1 SGHRS, CDR2 YFSETQ. The CDR3 is 15 residues long. Sequenced material: peripheral blood. The genes are TRBV5-1 and TRBJ1-4, with 8 bases that match TRBD1. The clonotype originates from a human donor in a cohort sampled during active COVID-19. The chain's CDR3 is CASSAGQGSFEKLFF. The CDR3 DNA follows: TGCGCCAGCAGCGCCGGACAGGGAAGTTTTGAAAAACTGTTTTTT.